A selection of T cell receptor beta chains follows, all from one sample in a study of CD4 T cell repertoires in COVID-19. TCRdb's copy holds only in-frame clones and misses some; the assay was immunoSEQ multiplex PCR. This sample has about 75,000 clones, with 80% to 90% found just once. Sequencing used CD4+ T cells from peripheral blood, obtained after recovery from COVID-19. The receptors come from a human donor who had COVID-19. The CDR3 runs from the conserved cysteine through the conserved F or W. Fields, in order: D gene, J gene, clone size, V gene, CDR3 protein, CDR3 DNA. The D gene is left open where the match is weak. Where a row states a size, it is once, few, many or the class of an expanded clone; other rows omit it.

D gene: -
J gene: TRBJ2-1
clone size: -
V gene: TRBV18
CDR3 protein: CASSLRVVAVTAYNEQFF
CDR3 DNA: TGTGCCAGCTCACTCCGGGTGGTAGCGGTTACAGCCTACAATGAGCAGTTCTTC

D gene: TRBD2
J gene: TRBJ2-1
clone size: -
V gene: TRBV19
CDR3 protein: CASSSGLAGKNEQFF
CDR3 DNA: TGTGCCAGTAGTTCTGGACTAGCGGGAAAAAATGAGCAGTTCTTC

D gene: TRBD1
J gene: TRBJ2-2
clone size: -
V gene: TRBV5-1
CDR3 protein: CASSRRQGITNTGELFF
CDR3 DNA: TGCGCCAGCAGCAGACGACAGGGCATCACGAACACCGGGGAGCTGTTTTTT

D gene: -
J gene: TRBJ2-3
clone size: -
V gene: TRBV5-1
CDR3 protein: CASSLDSPRTDTQYF
CDR3 DNA: TGCGCCAGCAGCTTGGACTCGCCCCGCACAGATACGCAGTATTTT

D gene: TRBD1
J gene: TRBJ1-2
clone size: -
V gene: TRBV6-5
CDR3 protein: CASSPGTGGRYTF
CDR3 DNA: TGTGCCAGCAGTCCCGGGACAGGGGGCCGCTACACCTTC

D gene: -
J gene: TRBJ1-1
clone size: -
V gene: TRBV7-6
CDR3 protein: CASSLDSNTEAFF
CDR3 DNA: TGTGCCAGCAGCTTAGATTCGAACACTGAAGCTTTCTTT

D gene: -
J gene: TRBJ2-7
clone size: -
V gene: TRBV6-5
CDR3 protein: CASRRGTTYEQYF
CDR3 DNA: TGTGCCAGCAGGCGCGGGACAACCTACGAGCAGTACTTC

D gene: TRBD1
J gene: TRBJ1-3
clone size: -
V gene: TRBV23-1
CDR3 protein: CASVWTGTTSTSGNTIYF
CDR3 DNA: TGCGCCAGCGTCTGGACAGGGACCACTTCGACCTCTGGAAACACCATATATTTT

D gene: -
J gene: TRBJ1-6
clone size: -
V gene: TRBV11-2
CDR3 protein: CASSSGGYNSPLHF
CDR3 DNA: TGTGCCAGCAGCTCGGGAGGTTATAATTCACCCCTCCACTTT

D gene: -
J gene: TRBJ2-3
clone size: -
V gene: TRBV11-3
CDR3 protein: CASSLAASTDTQYF
CDR3 DNA: TGTGCCAGCAGCTTAGCGGCTAGCACAGATACGCAGTATTTT

D gene: TRBD1
J gene: TRBJ2-1
clone size: -
V gene: TRBV19
CDR3 protein: CASSIEGQGYNEQFF
CDR3 DNA: TGTGCCAGTAGTATAGAGGGACAGGGCTACAATGAGCAGTTCTTC

D gene: -
J gene: TRBJ1-1
clone size: -
V gene: TRBV5-1
CDR3 protein: CASSFRGENTEAFF
CDR3 DNA: TGCGCCAGCAGCTTCAGGGGCGAGAACACTGAAGCTTTCTTT

D gene: -
J gene: TRBJ1-2
clone size: -
V gene: TRBV7-8
CDR3 protein: CASSRDRIGYTF
CDR3 DNA: TGTGCCAGCAGCCGAGACAGGATTGGCTACACCTTC

D gene: -
J gene: TRBJ2-7
clone size: -
V gene: TRBV28
CDR3 protein: CASSLSQSEQYF
CDR3 DNA: TGTGCCAGCAGTTTAAGTCAGAGCGAGCAGTACTTC

D gene: TRBD2
J gene: TRBJ2-1
clone size: -
V gene: TRBV27
CDR3 protein: CASKLSGIAYNEQFF
CDR3 DNA: TGTGCCAGCAAACTTAGCGGGATTGCGTACAATGAGCAGTTCTTC

D gene: TRBD1
J gene: TRBJ2-7
clone size: -
V gene: TRBV10-1
CDR3 protein: CASTEGQGGEQYF
CDR3 DNA: TGCGCCAGCACCGAAGGACAGGGAGGCGAGCAGTACTTC

D gene: TRBD2
J gene: TRBJ2-1
clone size: -
V gene: TRBV27
CDR3 protein: CASSRGTSGVSSYNEQFF
CDR3 DNA: TGTGCCAGCAGTAGGGGGACTAGCGGGGTAAGCTCCTACAATGAGCAGTTCTTC

D gene: TRBD1
J gene: TRBJ1-5
clone size: -
V gene: TRBV7-2
CDR3 protein: CASSTTGIQPQHF
CDR3 DNA: TGTGCCAGCAGCACGACAGGGATCCAGCCCCAGCATTTT

D gene: -
J gene: TRBJ2-3
clone size: -
V gene: TRBV9
CDR3 protein: CASSLNTLTDTQYF
CDR3 DNA: TGTGCCAGCAGCCTAAACACCCTTACAGATACGCAGTATTTT

D gene: -
J gene: TRBJ1-2
clone size: -
V gene: TRBV5-6
CDR3 protein: CASSLNQVSGGYTF
CDR3 DNA: TGTGCCAGCAGCTTGAACCAAGTCAGCGGTGGCTACACCTTC

D gene: TRBD1
J gene: TRBJ2-7
clone size: -
V gene: TRBV5-1
CDR3 protein: CASSIDRGRYEQYF
CDR3 DNA: TGCGCCAGCAGCATAGACAGGGGGCGGTACGAGCAGTACTTC

D gene: -
J gene: TRBJ1-5
clone size: few
V gene: TRBV6-5
CDR3 protein: CASSYAWGPQHF
CDR3 DNA: TGTGCCAGCAGTTACGCTTGGGGGCCCCAGCATTTT

D gene: -
J gene: TRBJ2-3
clone size: -
V gene: TRBV24-1
CDR3 protein: CATSADSAGTDTQYF
CDR3 DNA: TGTGCCACCAGTGCGGACAGCGCGGGAACAGATACGCAGTATTTT

D gene: -
J gene: TRBJ2-1
clone size: -
V gene: TRBV6-5
CDR3 protein: CASNPGFGNEQFF
CDR3 DNA: TGTGCCAGCAACCCAGGGTTCGGTAATGAGCAGTTCTTC

D gene: -
J gene: TRBJ2-3
clone size: -
V gene: TRBV7-2
CDR3 protein: CASSFDGTSTDTQYF
CDR3 DNA: TGTGCCAGCAGCTTTGATGGGACTAGCACAGATACGCAGTATTTT

D gene: -
J gene: TRBJ1-3
clone size: once
V gene: TRBV10-2
CDR3 protein: CASSEQISGNTIYF
CDR3 DNA: TGCGCCAGCAGTGAGCAGATCTCTGGAAACACCATATATTTT

D gene: -
J gene: TRBJ1-2
clone size: -
V gene: TRBV6-5
CDR3 protein: CASGGDASNYGYTF
CDR3 DNA: TGTGCCAGCGGAGGTGATGCCTCTAACTATGGCTACACCTTC

D gene: -
J gene: TRBJ1-3
clone size: -
V gene: TRBV9
CDR3 protein: CASSPPAGNTIYF
CDR3 DNA: TGTGCCAGCAGCCCCCCAGCAGGAAACACCATATATTTT

D gene: TRBD1
J gene: TRBJ1-5
clone size: -
V gene: TRBV19
CDR3 protein: CASSTTGQGNQPQHF
CDR3 DNA: TGTGCCAGTAGTACCACCGGACAGGGCAATCAGCCCCAGCATTTT

D gene: -
J gene: TRBJ2-2
clone size: -
V gene: TRBV29-1
CDR3 protein: CSVGRSNTGELFF
CDR3 DNA: TGCAGCGTTGGCCGTTCGAACACCGGGGAGCTGTTTTTT

D gene: TRBD1
J gene: TRBJ2-3
clone size: -
V gene: TRBV6-1
CDR3 protein: CASSEAGTGISTDTQYF
CDR3 DNA: TGTGCCAGCAGTGAAGCCGGGACAGGCATATCCACAGATACGCAGTATTTT

D gene: TRBD1
J gene: TRBJ2-2
clone size: -
V gene: TRBV5-4
CDR3 protein: CASMARTGGSGELFF
CDR3 DNA: TGTGCCAGCATGGCTAGGACAGGGGGCTCCGGGGAGCTGTTTTTT

D gene: -
J gene: TRBJ1-1
clone size: -
V gene: TRBV6-5
CDR3 protein: CASTENSEAFF
CDR3 DNA: TGTGCCAGCACGGAAAACAGTGAAGCTTTCTTT

D gene: -
J gene: TRBJ1-4
clone size: once
V gene: TRBV18
CDR3 protein: CASSIGGGVLNEKLFF
CDR3 DNA: TGTGCCAGCTCAATCGGCGGAGGGGTCCTTAATGAAAAACTGTTTTTT

D gene: -
J gene: TRBJ2-1
clone size: few
V gene: TRBV7-2
CDR3 protein: CASSLRSRDNEQFF
CDR3 DNA: TGTGCCAGCAGCTTAAGGTCGCGGGACAATGAGCAGTTCTTC

D gene: TRBD1
J gene: TRBJ1-2
clone size: -
V gene: TRBV5-1
CDR3 protein: CASSRDREGGYTF
CDR3 DNA: TGCGCCAGCAGCCGGGACAGGGAAGGAGGCTACACCTTC

D gene: -
J gene: TRBJ2-4
clone size: once
V gene: TRBV10-3
CDR3 protein: CAISDPRTGVDIQYF
CDR3 DNA: TGTGCCATCAGTGACCCGAGGACCGGAGTGGACATTCAGTACTTC

D gene: TRBD1
J gene: TRBJ2-2
clone size: -
V gene: TRBV3-1/TRBV3-2
CDR3 protein: CASSPVVGQPNTGELFF
CDR3 DNA: TGTGCCAGCAGCCCCGTCGTGGGACAGCCGAACACCGGGGAGCTGTTTTTT

D gene: -
J gene: TRBJ1-5
clone size: -
V gene: TRBV3-1/TRBV3-2
CDR3 protein: CASSQDLYQPQHF
CDR3 DNA: TGTGCCAGCAGCCAGGACCTTTATCAGCCCCAGCATTTT

D gene: -
J gene: TRBJ2-1
clone size: -
V gene: TRBV12-3/TRBV12-4
CDR3 protein: CASSPYSYNEQFF
CDR3 DNA: TGTGCCAGCAGCCCTTACTCCTACAATGAGCAGTTCTTC

D gene: TRBD1
J gene: TRBJ2-3
clone size: -
V gene: TRBV4-1
CDR3 protein: CASSPDRGRGTDTQYF
CDR3 DNA: TGCGCCAGCAGCCCGGACAGGGGTCGGGGGACAGATACGCAGTATTTT